The TCR beta chain under discussion was sequenced for a study of cytomegalovirus exposure and HLA in healthy donors. In the case of this clone: Antigen specificity is unknown.

Overall study findings and caveats: The number of N-insertions in an Asian-associated ancestry cluster was reportedly below the 666-donor mean in a later analysis. Several V segments, TRBV6-2 and TRBV6-3 among them, could not be told apart and were dropped.

PCR primers comprised 60 Vbeta and 13 Jbeta primers. TCRdb's copy holds only in-frame clones and misses some; the assay was immunoSEQ multiplex PCR. The table shows tens of thousands of clones, with under 80% occurring only once. The V gene lost 4 bases and the J gene lost 10 bases, with 17 bases spanning the gap. The CDR3 has 15 residues. Germline V CDR1 and CDR2: SEHNR, FQNEAQ (reference sequence). Input material: PBMCs. The chain employs TRBV7-9 and TRBJ2-6; D is possibly TRBD1 (5 bases). The TCR originated in a woman aged 45-65 years in good health and CMV-seropositive. CDR3 in amino acids: CASSSSRVIGNVLTF. The CDR3 DNA reads TGTGCCAGCAGCTCGAGCAGGGTTATAGGGAACGTCCTGACTTTC.